There are a few counts of the clone carrying this TCR beta chain. As yet, its antigen is unknown. Ipilimumab CTLA-4 blockade and focal radiation were given to patients with chemo-refractory metastatic non-small-cell lung cancer. This specimen comes from a study of radiotherapy plus CTLA-4 blockade in lung cancer. Across the whole study: The study recorded objective responses in around a sixth of patients and disease control in around 33%. Study results and limitations: In blood, tumor-derived TCR clones expanded after radiotherapy plus ipilimumab. Interferon-beta, together with early blood T cell clone dynamics, reportedly best predicted response.

The protocol was immunoSEQ multiplex PCR, while the TCRdb copy is restricted to in-frame clones and leaves out a portion. In the table there are tens of thousands of clones, less than 80% of which are singletons. The sequence came from a human donor with non-small cell lung cancer that progressed on radiotherapy plus ipilimumab. Sequenced here: peripheral blood, sampled from a patient treated with radiotherapy plus ipilimumab.

CDR3 in amino acids: CATLAETGSGYGYTF. CDR3 nucleotide sequence: TGTGCCACCCTCGCTGAGACAGGGTCGGGCTATGGCTACACCTTC. V gene TRBV19 combines with J gene TRBJ1-2; 7 bases align to TRBD1. Trimming took 10 bases from V and 4 from J; bases not matched to a gene: 15. CDR3 length equals 15 residues. Per the germline V gene, CDR1 is LNHDA and CDR2 is SQIVND (reference sequence).